This record concerns one TCR beta chain sequence. Antigen specificity is unknown. These data are taken from a study of cytomegalovirus exposure and HLA in healthy donors. Broader study findings: There were some public TCRs occurring in many donors, but most TCR sequences were rare.

Some clones are missing from TCRdb's copy, which holds only in-frame ones; the method was immunoSEQ multiplex PCR. The table lists tens of thousands of clones, 97% of them singletons. The CDR3 spans 17 residues. The V and J ends lost 8 bases and 0 bases, in that order; junction bases with no gene match: 6. Germline CDR1 reads MNHEY; CDR2 reads SMNVEV (reference sequence). The sequencing sample was made of PBMCs. This TCR was recovered from a woman between 18 and 30 years old in good health and CMV-seropositive. The V gene is TRBV27, the J gene TRBJ2-1; TRBD2 agrees at 14 bases. CDR3 coding DNA: TGTGCCAGCGCTGGACTAGCGGGAGGCCGCTCCTACAATGAGCAGTTCTTC. Translated, it gives CASAGLAGGRSYNEQFF.